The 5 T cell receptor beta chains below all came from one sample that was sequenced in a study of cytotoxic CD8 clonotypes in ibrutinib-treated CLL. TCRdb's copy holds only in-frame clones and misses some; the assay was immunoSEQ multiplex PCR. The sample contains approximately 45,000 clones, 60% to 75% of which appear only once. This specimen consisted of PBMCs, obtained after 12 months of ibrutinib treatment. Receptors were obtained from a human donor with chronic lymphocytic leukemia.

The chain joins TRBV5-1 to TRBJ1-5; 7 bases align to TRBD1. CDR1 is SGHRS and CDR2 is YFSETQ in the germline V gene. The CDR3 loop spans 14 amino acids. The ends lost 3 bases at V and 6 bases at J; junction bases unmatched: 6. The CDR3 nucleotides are TGCGCCAGCAGCTACTCAGGGGGGGGTCAGCCCCAGCATTTT. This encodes CASSYSGGGQPQHF.

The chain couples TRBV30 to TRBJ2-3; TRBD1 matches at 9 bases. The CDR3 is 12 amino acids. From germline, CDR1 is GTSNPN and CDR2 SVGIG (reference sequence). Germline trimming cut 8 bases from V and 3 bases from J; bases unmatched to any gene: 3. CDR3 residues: CAGTGSTDTQYF. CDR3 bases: TGTGCCGGGACAGGGTCGACAGATACGCAGTATTTT.

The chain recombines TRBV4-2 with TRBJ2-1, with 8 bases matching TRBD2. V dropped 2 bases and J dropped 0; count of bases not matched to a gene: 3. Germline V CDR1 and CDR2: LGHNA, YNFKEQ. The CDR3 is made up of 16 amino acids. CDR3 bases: TGTGCCAGCAGCCAACGACTAGCGAGCTCCTACAATGAGCAGTTCTTC. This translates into CASSQRLASSYNEQFF.

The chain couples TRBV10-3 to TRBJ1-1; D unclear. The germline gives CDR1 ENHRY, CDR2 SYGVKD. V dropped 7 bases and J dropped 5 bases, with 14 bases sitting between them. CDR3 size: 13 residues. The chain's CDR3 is CAITRGDGTEAFF. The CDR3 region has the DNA TGTGCCATCACGCGGGGAGATGGGACTGAAGCTTTCTTT.

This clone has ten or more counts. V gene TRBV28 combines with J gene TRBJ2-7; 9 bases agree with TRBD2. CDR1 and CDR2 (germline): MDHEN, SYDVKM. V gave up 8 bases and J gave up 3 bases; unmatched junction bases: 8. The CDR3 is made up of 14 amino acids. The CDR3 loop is CASLLAGRNYEQYF. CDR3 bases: TGTGCCAGCTTACTAGCGGGTAGAAACTACGAGCAGTACTTC.